This TCR beta chain emerged from a study of blood T cell repertoires in COVID-19. Study overall: Italy, Spain and the United States were the sources of the convalescent and acute COVID-19 samples. In each case, the material was cDNA or gDNA derived from T cells, B-cell-depleted T cells, or PBMCs.

Original handling: Estimation of nucleated cell counts was performed using reference gene primer amplification. Measured with immunoSEQ multiplex PCR; TCRdb has only the in-frame clones, and not every one. That table furnishes V, J and clone size, whereas the DNA furnished D and trimming. The profile shows roughly 150,000 clones, 65% to 80% of them singletons. With 1 base removed from V and 0 bases from J, the gap between germline ends came to 3 bases. The CDR3 loop spans 13 amino acids. From germline, CDR1 is SNHLY and CDR2 FYNNEI. The TCR comes from a man aged 55 to 70 with acute or convalescent COVID-19. J is TRBJ1-2 and V is TRBV2; D is undetermined. Sequenced input: peripheral blood. CDR3: CASSEVSNYGYTF. The CDR3 DNA is TGTGCCAGCAGTGAAGTATCTAACTATGGCTACACCTTC.